Included here is one TCR beta chain sequence, with context. The CDR3 extends over 17 amino acids. V shed 0 bases and J shed 0 bases, with 11 bases lying between them. Germline assignment: CDR1 LGHNA and CDR2 YNFKEQ. The entry originates in a study of control samples from healthy donors and cancer patients. Measured with immunoSEQ multiplex PCR; TCRdb has only the in-frame clones, and not every one. The sample holds 100,000 to 150,000 clones, about 90% seen once. This receptor was identified in a man aged 45-60 years in good health. The chain recombines TRBV4-2 with TRBJ2-2, with D possibly matching TRBD1 (6 bases). The sequenced material came from blood. The CDR3: CASSQEYGGANTGELFF. CDR3 bases: TGTGCCAGCAGCCAAGAATATGGGGGCGCGAACACCGGGGAGCTGTTTTTT.